The entry that follows covers one T cell receptor beta chain sequence. Its antigen is not identified. The sample belongs to a study of T cell responses to AZD1222 COVID-19 vaccine. Whole-study results and caveats: Repertoires were obtained only post-peak T cell response. Nearly half of spike-specific TCRs reportedly target variant regions that are unmutated in the B.1.351 and B.1.1.7 variants.

Both about-4-week and about-12-week second-dose recipients were combined. Germline V gene sequence: CDR1 MRHNA, CDR2 SNTAGT. CDR3 size: 15 residues. The V gene end was trimmed by 4 bases and the J gene end by 5 bases; junction bases not matched to a gene: 5. The method was immunoSEQ multiplex PCR; TCRdb's version includes in-frame clones alone and lacks a portion of them. The table shows around 100,000 clones, with nearly 90% occurring only once. This receptor was taken from an adult who received the AZD1222 COVID-19 vaccine. Sequenced material: peripheral blood, taken 28 days after the second AZD1222 dose. The gene calls are TRBV6-4 and TRBJ2-7, with 13 nucleotides matching TRBD2. CDR3 sequence: CASSVEGLAGHEQYF. CDR3 bases: TGTGCCAGCAGTGTTGAGGGACTAGCGGGACACGAGCAGTACTTC.